The clone carrying this TCR beta chain is deemed medium-sized. Its antigen is currently unknown. This record comes from a study of vaccination effects on CD4 cells after COVID-19. Broader study findings: In convalescent patients, vaccine-induced clones largely differed from infection-induced clones.

Trimming took 4 bases from V and 0 from J, leaving 13 bases between them. The germline V gene encodes CDR1 SGDLS and CDR2 YYNGEE. The CDR3 is made up of 16 amino acids. Antigen-specific CD4+ T cell clonotypes were called by their expansion after viral peptide-pool culture in ViraFEST. The authors isolated CD4+ T cells after approximately 9 days of culture. A positive SARS-CoV-2 PCR test fell between March and December 2020. All participants had two doses of either the BNT162b2 or mRNA-1273 vaccine. Researchers reported culturing 2.1 million or so PBMC in each well, adding approximately 10 IU/ml IL-2 and around 9.1 ug/ml peptides. The assay was immunoSEQ multiplex PCR, and TCRdb's table has in-frame clones only and misses some. Of 15,000 or so clones in the sample, less than 85% were seen once.

This chain connects TRBV9 to TRBJ2-2, with D hard to call. The TCR sequence derives from a human donor who had a prior SARS-CoV-2 infection. The sample consisted of CD4+ T cells from PBMCs cultured with SARS-CoV-2 spike peptides, taken after COVID-19 vaccination. The CDR3: CASSPRLFANTGELFF. CDR3 in DNA: TGTGCCAGCAGCCCCAGACTGTTCGCGAACACCGGGGAGCTGTTTTTT.